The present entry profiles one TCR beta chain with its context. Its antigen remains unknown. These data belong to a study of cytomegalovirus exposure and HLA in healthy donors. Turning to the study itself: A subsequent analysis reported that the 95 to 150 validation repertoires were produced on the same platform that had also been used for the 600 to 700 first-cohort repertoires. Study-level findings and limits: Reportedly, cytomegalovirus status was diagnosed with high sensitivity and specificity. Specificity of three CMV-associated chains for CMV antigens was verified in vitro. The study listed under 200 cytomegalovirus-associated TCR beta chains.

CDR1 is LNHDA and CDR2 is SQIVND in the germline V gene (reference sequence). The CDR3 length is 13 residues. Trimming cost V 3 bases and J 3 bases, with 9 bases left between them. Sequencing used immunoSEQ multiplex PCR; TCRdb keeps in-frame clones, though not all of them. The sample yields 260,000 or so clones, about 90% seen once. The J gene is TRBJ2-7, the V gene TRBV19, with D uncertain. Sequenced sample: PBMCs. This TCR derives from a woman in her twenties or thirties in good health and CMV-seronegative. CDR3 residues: CASSIDTNYEQYF. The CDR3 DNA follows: TGTGCCAGTAGTATTGACACCAACTACGAGCAGTACTTC.